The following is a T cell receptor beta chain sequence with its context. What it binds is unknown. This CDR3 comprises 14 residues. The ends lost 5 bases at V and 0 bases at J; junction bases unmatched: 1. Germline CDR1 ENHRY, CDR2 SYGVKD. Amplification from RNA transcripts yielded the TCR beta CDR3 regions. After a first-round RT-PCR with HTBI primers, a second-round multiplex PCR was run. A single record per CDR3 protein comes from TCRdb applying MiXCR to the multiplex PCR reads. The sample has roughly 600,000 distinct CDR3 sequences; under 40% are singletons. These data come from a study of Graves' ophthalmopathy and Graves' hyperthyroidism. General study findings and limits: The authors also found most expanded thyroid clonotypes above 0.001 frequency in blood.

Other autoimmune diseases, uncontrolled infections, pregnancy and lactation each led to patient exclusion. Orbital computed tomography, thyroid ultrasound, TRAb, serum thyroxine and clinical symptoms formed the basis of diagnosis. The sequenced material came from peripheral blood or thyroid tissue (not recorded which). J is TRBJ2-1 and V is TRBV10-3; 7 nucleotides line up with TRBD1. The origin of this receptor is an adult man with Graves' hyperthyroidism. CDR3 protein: CAISRDSSYNEQFF. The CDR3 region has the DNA TGTGCCATCAGTCGGGACAGCTCCTACAATGAGCAGTTCTTC.